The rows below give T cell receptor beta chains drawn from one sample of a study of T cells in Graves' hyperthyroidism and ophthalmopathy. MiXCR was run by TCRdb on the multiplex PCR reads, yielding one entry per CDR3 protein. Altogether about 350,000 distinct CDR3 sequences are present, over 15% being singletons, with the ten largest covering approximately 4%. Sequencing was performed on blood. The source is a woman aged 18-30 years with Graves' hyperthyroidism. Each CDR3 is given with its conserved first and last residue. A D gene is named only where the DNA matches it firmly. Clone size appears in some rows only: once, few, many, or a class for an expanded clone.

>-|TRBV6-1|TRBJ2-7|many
TGTGCCAGCAGGACAGTGGGAAGGGACGAGCAGTACTTC
CASRTVGRDEQYF
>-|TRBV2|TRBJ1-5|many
TGTGCCAGCAGTAGGCAAATGAGCGATCAGCCCCAGCATTTT
CASSRQMSDQPQHF
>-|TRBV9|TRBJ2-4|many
TGTGCCAGCAGCGTAGAGGGTTTCGGCAAAAACATTCAGTACTTC
CASSVEGFGKNIQYF
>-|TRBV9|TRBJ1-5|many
TGTGCCAGCAGCGCAGGGGCCTCGCCTAATCAGCCCCAGCATTTT
CASSAGASPNQPQHF
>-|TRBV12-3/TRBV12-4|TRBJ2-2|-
TGTGCCACTCGAGGGCTCACCGGGGAGCTGTTTTTT
CATRGLTGELFF
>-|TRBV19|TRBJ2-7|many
TGTGCCAGTAGTATGTACCAGGGCACCGACGAGCAGTACTTC
CASSMYQGTDEQYF
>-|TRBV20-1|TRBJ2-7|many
TGCAGTGCGCCCCATGGGCCCTACGAGCAGTACTTC
CSAPHGPYEQYF
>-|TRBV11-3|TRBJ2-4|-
TGTGCCAGCAGCTTACCCTTCGAGGCAAACATTCAGTACTTC
CASSLPFEANIQYF
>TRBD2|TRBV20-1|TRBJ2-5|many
TGCAGTGCTAGAGATTGGGCTAGCGGCCAAGAGACCCAGTACTTC
CSARDWASGQETQYF
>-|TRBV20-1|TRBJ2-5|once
TGCAGTGCTAGTTCTTCGGAGGGAGTGTACCAAGAGACCCAGTACTTC
CSASSSEGVYQETQYF
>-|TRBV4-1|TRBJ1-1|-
TGCGCCAGCAGCCAAGGTTGGGGGCGCACTGAAGCTTTCTTT
CASSQGWGRTEAFF
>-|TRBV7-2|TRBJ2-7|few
TGTGCCAGCAGCGATGTCCGCGAGCAGTACTTC
CASSDVREQYF
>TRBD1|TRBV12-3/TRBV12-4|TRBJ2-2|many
TGTGCCAGCAGTTTAAGGACAGGGGGTCCCACCGGGGAGCTGTTTTTT
CASSLRTGGPTGELFF
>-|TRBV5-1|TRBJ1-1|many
TGCGCCAGCAGCTGGAAGACCCGGGACACTGGGGCGAACACTGAAGCTTTCTTT
CASSWKTRDTGANTEAFF